This TCR beta chain was identified during a study of PD-1 blockade in classical Hodgkin lymphoma (dated by TCRdb to the early 2020s). Regarding the study in general: Nivolumab dosing was 3 mg/kg intravenously every 2 weeks, continuing until either disease progression or unacceptable toxicity. The study used CyTOF and TCR beta sequencing to define a peripheral blood immune signature of response to PD-1 blockade in classical Hodgkin lymphoma.

Concerning this clone itself: Its binding antigen is unknown. Base qualities are not recorded, but no much larger clone differs from it by a single base.

The Qiagen DNeasy kit was used to extract genomic DNA from unsorted PBMCs and from the negatively selected CD4+ and CD8+ fractions. Using primers that anneal to V and J segments, immunoSEQ multiplex PCR amplified the TCR beta CDR3 regions. A synthetic immune receptor repertoire was used to minimize amplification bias, and any remaining bias was removed computationally after sequencing. The published analysis was carried out like this. Custom Python scripts were used to quantify repertoire diversity as the Shannon entropy index. Unsorted, CD4+ and CD8+ repertoires were analyzed separately, except for combined analyses in which CD4+ and CD8+ sequences were merged in silico. Clonal expansion was defined as a frequency increase of at least 2-fold after treatment compared with C1D1, and clones undetected at baseline were assigned a pseudocount of 0.5. Singleton clones were defined as clones with 0 or 1 copy at C1D1, and non-singleton clones were defined as clones with 2 or more copies. Clones expanded in unsorted samples were annotated as CD4+, CD8+ or unknown by matching protein sequences in sorted samples from the same patient. Diversity changes from C1D1 to C4D1 were tested in paired samples using Wilcoxon tests. TCRdb mirrors the immuneACCESS table, restricted to in-frame sequences. Some clones are absent from its copies; in checked studies, under half trace to an unresolved V gene, and the reason for the others is unknown. That table furnishes V, J and clone size, whereas the DNA furnished D and trimming. This sample gives 75,000 to 100,000 clones in total; 81% of them show up just once. The top ten constitute roughly 15% of the sample.

Including the terminal cysteine and phenylalanine, the CDR3 comprises 16 residues. Only CDR3 DNA remains: 48 bases, in frame from the first base. V was cut back by 2 bases and J by 0 bases, leaving a gap of 12 bases between them. Taken from the germline V gene, the CDR1 and CDR2 loops are SGDLS and YYNGEE. Sample time point, as interpreted from the label and publication: cycle 2 day 1 (C2D1) of nivolumab. Every trial patient had relapsed following autologous stem cell transplantation, and prior brentuximab vedotin exposure was what differed among cohorts A, B and C. The trial cohort included 55 to 60 patients with relapsed/refractory classical Hodgkin lymphoma, and each patient had a best overall response of complete response, partial response or progressive disease. Single-agent nivolumab was administered to trial patients in the multi-cohort phase II CheckMate 205 trial. An independent review committee assessed best overall response using the 2007 International Working Group response criteria. Trial PBMCs were obtained immediately prior to nivolumab initiation (C1D1) and on therapy at cycle 2 day 1 and cycle 4 day 1. Peripheral blood was collected in 8 mL Vacutainer Cell Preparation Tubes, from which PBMCs were isolated by centrifugation and then cryopreserved.

Paper-wide results and their limitations: By C4D1, a significant rise was seen in CD4+ TCR diversity but not in CD8+ TCR diversity (p=0.0027 vs p=0.16), and the rise was most apparent among complete responders (p=0.02). Only a single clinical trial cohort was studied, and what caused the repertoire differences, possibly disease activity or prior therapy, remained undefined. Diversity was lower in patients who began nivolumab less than 1 year after ASCT, so these patients were left out of later analyses to avoid confounding by immune reconstitution. Trial patients with a complete response had baseline diversity similar to that of newly diagnosed patients, while partial responders and progressors had significantly lower diversity. Newly diagnosed patients were reported to have lower baseline TCR diversity than healthy donors, and relapsed/refractory patients were reported to have lower baseline TCR diversity still.

The TCR was taken from a human donor with classical Hodgkin lymphoma. The rearranged chain carries TRBV9 and TRBJ1-3; the D segment could be TRBD1, given 5 matching bases. Sequencing used peripheral blood mononuclear cells (PBMCs), obtained before the second cycle of nivolumab. The CDR3 protein is CASSVAGTYSGNTIYF. The nucleotide sequence is given as TGTGCCAGCAGCGTGGCAGGGACTTACTCTGGAAACACCATATATTTT.